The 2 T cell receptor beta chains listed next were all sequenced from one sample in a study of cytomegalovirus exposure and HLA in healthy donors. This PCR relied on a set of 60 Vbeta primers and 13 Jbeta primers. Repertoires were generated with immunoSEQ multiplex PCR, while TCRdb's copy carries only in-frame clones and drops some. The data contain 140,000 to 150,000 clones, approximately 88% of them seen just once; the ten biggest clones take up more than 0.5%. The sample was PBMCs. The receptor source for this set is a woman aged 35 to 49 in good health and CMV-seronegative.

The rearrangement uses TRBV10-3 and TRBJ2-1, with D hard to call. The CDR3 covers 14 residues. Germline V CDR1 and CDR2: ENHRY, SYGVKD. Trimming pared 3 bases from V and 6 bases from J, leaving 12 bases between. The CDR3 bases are TGTGCCATCAGTGATCAGCTTGGGCTCAATGAGCAGTTCTTC. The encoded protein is CAISDQLGLNEQFF.

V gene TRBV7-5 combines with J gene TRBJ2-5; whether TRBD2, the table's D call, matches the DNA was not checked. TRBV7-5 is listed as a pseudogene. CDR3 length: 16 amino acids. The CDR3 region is CARSLRTSGHKETQYF. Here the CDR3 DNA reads TGTGCCAGAAGCTTAAGGACTAGCGGTCACAAAGAGACCCAGTACTTC.